The sequence of this T cell receptor (beta chain) was determined in a study of T-cell memory formation after mild COVID-19. This clonotype was detected only a few times. MiXCR, run by TCRdb on the 5' RACE reads, gives a single entry per CDR3 protein. The table lists approximately 340,000 distinct CDR3 sequences, 10% to 15% of them singletons. V was clipped by 7 bases and J by 7 bases; unmatched bases: 0. The CDR3 sequence is 11 residues long. Germline V lookup: CDR1 SGHNT, CDR2 YYREEE (reference sequence). The specimen was PBMCs or a T cell subset sorted from them (not recorded which). The chain is built from TRBV5-4 and TRBJ2-7; TRBD2 aligns across 12 bases. The sequence was obtained from a man aged 18 to 35 who had mild COVID-19 (a few samples of this study predate the infection). Cell type and time point are not known. The chain's CDR3 is CASGLAGEQYF. CDR3 coding DNA: TGTGCCAGCGGACTAGCGGGAGAGCAGTACTTC.